The entry below gives a single T cell receptor beta chain sequence along with its context. Sequenced by immunoSEQ multiplex PCR; TCRdb stores in-frame clones only, minus some. There are just over 95,000 clones in the sample; roughly 87% occur only once, and 18% lies in the top ten. The sample belongs to a study of blood T cell repertoires in COVID-19. Study information: The United States, Italy and Spain were the sources of the acute and convalescent COVID-19 samples.

Trimming took 5 bases from V and 3 from J, leaving 5 bases between them. The CDR3 has 11 residues. Germline V gene data show CDR1 as SGDLS and CDR2 as YYNGEE. The gene calls are TRBV9 and TRBJ1-2; D uncertain. Input material: peripheral blood. The clonotype was recovered from an older man with acute or convalescent COVID-19. The CDR3 protein is CASRRDYGYTF. The CDR3 region has the DNA TGTGCCAGCAGGCGGGACTATGGCTACACCTTC.